This record covers a single TCR beta chain. No antigen is known for it. The data stem from a study of long-term antiretroviral therapy in people with HIV. Study as a whole: In the earliest collections, sampling predates the 2015 immediate-ART recommendation by about a decade. Study-level results: Repertoires from HIV showed CDR3 length ranges narrower than those of controls. Relative to transplant donor controls, diversity remained lower despite increasing after ART.

J lost 3 bases, V lost 0 bases, and 8 bases had no gene match. The CDR3 is 17 amino acids. Germline CDR1 SGDLS, CDR2 YYNGEE. It was version v3.0 of the immunoSEQ assay that was run at survey level. The method was immunoSEQ multiplex PCR; TCRdb's version includes in-frame clones alone and lacks a portion of them. The table has approximately 41,000 clones, around 80% seen once. Each contributor possessed a minimum of one pre-ART and a minimum of two post-ART PBMC samples. The rearrangement uses TRBV9 and TRBJ2-1, with 8 bases identical to TRBD2. The TCR comes from a man aged 18 to 30 with HIV. Here the sequenced sample was unsorted PBMCs, taken 1.5 years after starting antiretroviral therapy. CDR3 DNA: TGTGCCAGCAGCGTAGGTATTAGCGGGAAGGTCTACAATGAGCAGTTCTTC. Translated, it gives CASSVGISGKVYNEQFF.